This is a list of T cell receptor beta chains from one sample in a study of identical twins. TCRdb redid the calling of the 5' RACE reads with MiXCR, one entry per CDR3 protein. Among 1.5 million to 2 million distinct CDR3 sequences, 32% were seen once, and the ten largest hold 0.27%. Sequencing input: cord blood. These receptors were collected from a newborn girl in good health. Each CDR3 is given with its conserved first and last residue. A D gene is named only where the DNA matches it firmly. Rows may omit the clone size; those that give it use once, few, many or a size class.

J gene: TRBJ2-1; clone size: few; V gene: TRBV5-1; D gene: -; CDR3 protein: CASSPELRTVEQFF; CDR3 DNA: TGCGCCAGCAGCCCCGAACTCCGGACAGTGGAGCAGTTCTTC
J gene: TRBJ1-4; clone size: few; V gene: TRBV6-6; D gene: TRBD1; CDR3 protein: CASRPDRGREKLFF; CDR3 DNA: TGTGCCAGCAGACCAGACAGGGGAAGGGAAAAACTGTTTTTT
J gene: TRBJ2-1; clone size: -; V gene: TRBV6-1; D gene: TRBD2; CDR3 protein: CASKPATGPAGGLFEQFF; CDR3 DNA: TGTGCCAGCAAACCCGCGACTGGACCAGCGGGAGGGCTATTCGAGCAGTTCTTC
J gene: TRBJ1-1; clone size: -; V gene: TRBV6-2/TRBV6-3; D gene: -; CDR3 protein: CASSSQSRTEAFF; CDR3 DNA: TGTGCCAGCAGTTCCCAGAGCAGGACTGAAGCTTTCTTT
J gene: TRBJ2-5; clone size: many; V gene: TRBV4-1; D gene: TRBD2; CDR3 protein: CASSQDGLAETQYF; CDR3 DNA: TGCGCCAGCAGCCAAGATGGACTAGCGGAGACCCAGTACTTC
J gene: TRBJ2-3; clone size: -; V gene: TRBV28; D gene: -; CDR3 protein: CASSFLVMRDTQYF; CDR3 DNA: TGTGCCAGCAGTTTTCTGGTCATGCGAGATACGCAGTATTTT
J gene: TRBJ2-7; clone size: -; V gene: TRBV6-2/TRBV6-3; D gene: -; CDR3 protein: CASRRFSYEQYF; CDR3 DNA: TGTGCCAGCCGACGATTCTCCTACGAGCAGTACTTC
J gene: TRBJ2-1; clone size: -; V gene: TRBV7-8; D gene: -; CDR3 protein: CASSSQRASHNEQFF; CDR3 DNA: TGTGCCAGCAGCTCCCAGCGGGCCTCCCACAATGAGCAGTTCTTC
J gene: TRBJ2-5; clone size: -; V gene: TRBV12-3/TRBV12-4; D gene: TRBD2; CDR3 protein: CASSLGLAGASYQETQYF; CDR3 DNA: TGTGCCAGCAGTCTTGGACTAGCGGGGGCCTCGTACCAAGAGACCCAGTACTTC
J gene: TRBJ1-1; clone size: -; V gene: TRBV11-2; D gene: -; CDR3 protein: CASSAGFGTEAFF; CDR3 DNA: TGTGCCAGCAGCGCAGGGTTCGGGACTGAAGCTTTCTTT
J gene: TRBJ2-2; clone size: -; V gene: TRBV3-1; D gene: TRBD2; CDR3 protein: CASSHPLAGGTGELFF; CDR3 DNA: TGTGCCAGCAGCCATCCCTTAGCGGGGGGCACCGGGGAGCTGTTTTTT
J gene: TRBJ2-2; clone size: -; V gene: TRBV12-3/TRBV12-4; D gene: -; CDR3 protein: CASSSTGTGELFF; CDR3 DNA: TGTGCCAGCAGTTCTACAGGAACCGGGGAGCTGTTTTTT
J gene: TRBJ2-3; clone size: -; V gene: TRBV21-1; D gene: -; CDR3 protein: CASSKGGGPCKRDRTDTQYF; CDR3 DNA: TGTGCCAGCAGCAAAGGGGGAGGGCCTTGTAAACGGGACCGCACAGATACGCAGTATTTT
J gene: TRBJ2-7; clone size: few; V gene: TRBV4-2; D gene: -; CDR3 protein: CASSQGALLREQYF; CDR3 DNA: TGTGCCAGCAGCCAAGGGGCCCTACTTCGCGAGCAGTACTTC
J gene: TRBJ1-2; clone size: -; V gene: TRBV6-5; D gene: -; CDR3 protein: CASSYSFWDTAWVNYGYTF; CDR3 DNA: TGTGCCAGCAGTTACTCGTTTTGGGACACGGCTTGGGTTAACTATGGCTACACCTTC
J gene: TRBJ1-2; clone size: -; V gene: TRBV5-4; D gene: TRBD1; CDR3 protein: CASSLGGQIYYGYTF; CDR3 DNA: TGTGCCAGCAGCTTGGGGGGACAGATCTACTATGGCTACACCTTC
J gene: TRBJ2-1; clone size: many; V gene: TRBV6-5; D gene: -; CDR3 protein: CASSQNSQNEQFF; CDR3 DNA: TGTGCCAGCAGTCAAAATAGTCAGAATGAGCAGTTCTTC
J gene: TRBJ2-7; clone size: -; V gene: TRBV20-1; D gene: TRBD2; CDR3 protein: CSASGRAFSEQYF; CDR3 DNA: TGCAGTGCTAGCGGGAGGGCCTTCAGCGAGCAGTACTTC
J gene: TRBJ2-3; clone size: few; V gene: TRBV2; D gene: -; CDR3 protein: CASRHRPDTQYF; CDR3 DNA: TGTGCCAGCAGACACCGGCCAGATACGCAGTATTTT
J gene: TRBJ2-3; clone size: -; V gene: TRBV6-1; D gene: TRBD1; CDR3 protein: CASTGGLSTDTQYF; CDR3 DNA: TGTGCCAGCACAGGGGGCTTAAGCACAGATACGCAGTATTTT